This TCR beta chain stems from a study of shared clonotypes between healthy human individuals. Broader study findings: Clonotypes which were not shared had lower generation probabilities than clonotypes that all four donors shared. Despite large depth, sorted-subset datasets appeared incompletely sequenced.

After removal of 6 bases from V and 5 bases from J, the junction contained 11 bases not matched to a gene. The CDR3 has 15 amino acids. Germline CDR1 MDHEN, CDR2 SYDVKM. Worth noting for this clone: The target antigen is unknown.

Replicate PCRs for sorted subsets used approximately 220 ng DNA; this equaled some 30,000 T cell genomes. This table comes from immunoSEQ multiplex PCR, and its TCRdb copy is limited to in-frame clones, with some not included. The table includes millions of clones, 85% to 95% detected once. V is TRBV28 and J is TRBJ2-5, with 8 bases matching TRBD1. The sequenced sample was naive CD4+ T cells from PBMCs. The subset was: CD45RA+ positively selected. The sequence derives from a man aged 18 to 29 in good health. Some clones in this sample may be carry-over from other donors' samples. CDR3 sequence reads: CASRPPGQGIETQYF. CDR3 nucleotides: TGTGCCAGCAGGCCGCCCGGACAGGGAATTGAGACCCAGTACTTC.